This TCR beta chain was retrieved from a study of control samples from healthy donors and cancer patients. Measured with immunoSEQ multiplex PCR; TCRdb has only the in-frame clones, and not every one. The sample shows about 89,000 clones, about 83% of them seen only once. Germline V gene lookup returns CDR1 SGHRS and CDR2 YFSETQ. V shed 1 base, J shed 1 base, and the junction held 4 bases outside the gene matches. CDR3 length: 16 residues. Sequenced: blood. This TCR was sampled from a middle-aged woman in good health. V and J are TRBV5-1 and TRBJ2-3; the match to TRBD2 covers 9 bases. CDR3 DNA sequence: TGCGCCAGCAGCTTGAATAAGCGGGGGGGCACAGATACGCAGTATTTT. Translating it yields CASSLNKRGGTDTQYF.